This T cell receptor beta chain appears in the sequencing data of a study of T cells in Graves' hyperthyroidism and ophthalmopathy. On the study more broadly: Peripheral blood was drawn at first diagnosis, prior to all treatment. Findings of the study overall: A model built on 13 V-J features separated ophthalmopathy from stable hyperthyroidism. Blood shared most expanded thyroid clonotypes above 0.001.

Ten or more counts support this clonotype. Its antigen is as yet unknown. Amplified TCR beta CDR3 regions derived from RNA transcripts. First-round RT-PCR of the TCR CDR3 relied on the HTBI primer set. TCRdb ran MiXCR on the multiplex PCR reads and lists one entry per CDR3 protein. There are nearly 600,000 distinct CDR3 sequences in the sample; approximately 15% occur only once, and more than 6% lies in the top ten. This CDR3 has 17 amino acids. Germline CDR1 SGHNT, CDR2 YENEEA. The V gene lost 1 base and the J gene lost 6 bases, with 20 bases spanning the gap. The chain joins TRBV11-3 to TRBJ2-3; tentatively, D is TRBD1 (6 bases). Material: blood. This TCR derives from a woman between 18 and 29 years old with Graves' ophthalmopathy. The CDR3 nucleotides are TGTGCCAGCAGCTTAGGGGGATCGACAGGCTATCGTGATACGCAGTATTTT. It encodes CASSLGGSTGYRDTQYF.